These 21 T cell receptor beta chains were sequenced from one sample in a study of T-cell memory formation after mild COVID-19. A single record per CDR3 protein comes from TCRdb applying MiXCR to the 5' RACE reads. The data contain under 150,000 distinct CDR3 sequences, about 20% of them singletons. Sequencing input: PBMCs or a T cell subset sorted from them (not recorded which). Receptors were obtained from a man between 18 and 29 years old who had mild COVID-19 (a few samples of this study predate the infection). Cell type and time point are not known.

The chain links TRBV6-2 or TRBV6-3 to TRBJ1-5, with D perhaps TRBD1 (5 bases). Deletions cut 5 bases from V and 0 bases from J, with 17 bases between. Per the germline V gene, CDR1 is MNHEY and CDR2 is SVGEGT. This CDR3 is built from 17 residues. This CDR3 reads CASSENPDRYSNQPQHF. The DNA for the CDR3 is TGTGCCAGCAGTGAGAACCCCGACAGATATAGCAATCAGCCCCAGCATTTT.

This clonotype appeared a few times. CDR3 loop: CASSPRPQGSQPQHF. The CDR3 DNA sequence: TGTGCCAGCAGTCCCAGGCCGCAGGGGTCTCAGCCCCAGCATTTT. The rearrangement links TRBV27 to TRBJ1-5; D possibly corresponds to TRBD1 (6 bases). Germline V gene lookup returns CDR1 MNHEY and CDR2 SMNVEV (reference sequence). CDR3 length: 15 residues. V was shortened by 5 bases and J by 6 bases, with 17 bases between the two germline ends.

This clonotype was picked up a small number of times. CDR3 in amino acids: CASSLGRGPGTEAFF. Written as DNA, the CDR3 is TGTGCCAGCAGCTTAGGGCGGGGGCCGGGCACTGAAGCTTTCTTT. This sequence joins TRBV7-6 and TRBJ1-1, with D perhaps TRBD1 (6 bases). The V and J ends lost 1 base and 4 bases respectively, with 13 bases between them. Germline CDR1 reads SGHVS; CDR2 reads FNYEAQ. CDR3 length equals 15 residues.

The genes are TRBV3-1 and TRBJ2-7; no clear D. From germline, CDR1 is LGHDT and CDR2 YNNKEL (reference sequence). V was clipped by 2 bases and J by 3 bases, with 8 bases between them. The CDR3 runs 13 residues. This CDR3 is CASSQYRYYEQYF. Written as DNA, the CDR3 is TGTGCCAGCAGCCAATACCGGTACTACGAGCAGTACTTC.

This clonotype was observed a few times. The gene calls are TRBV20-1 and TRBJ2-1; D call uncertain. CDR3 length: 13 residues. From germline, CDR1 is DFQATT and CDR2 SNEGSKA (reference sequence). The germline V and J ends were trimmed by 4 bases and 0 bases, with 7 bases remaining between them. The CDR3 protein is CSATRSSYNEQFF. Written as DNA, the CDR3 is TGCAGTGCTACCAGGAGCTCCTACAATGAGCAGTTCTTC.

This CDR3 is CASSLGQGVPHEQYF. As DNA, the CDR3 is TGTGCCAGCAGCTTAGGACAGGGAGTTCCCCACGAGCAGTACTTC. The gene calls are TRBV7-6 and TRBJ2-7, with 7 positions matching TRBD1. Trimming removed 1 base from V and 5 bases from J; junction bases left unmatched: 8. This CDR3 spans 15 amino acids. Germline CDR1 is SGHVS and CDR2 is FNYEAQ.

Only a few counts were recorded for this clonotype. The chain couples TRBV4-1 to TRBJ2-5; 11 nucleotides match TRBD2. V lost 6 bases to trimming and J lost 5 bases; unmatched junction nucleotides: 5. Germline values: CDR1 MGHRA, CDR2 YSYEKL. CDR3 length: 14 amino acids. CDR3 bases: TGCGCCAGCAGTGATAGCGGGGGGGTTGAGACCCAGTACTTC. Translated, it gives CASSDSGGVETQYF.

The CDR3 region is CASSFSGSSYEQYF. In DNA form, the CDR3 reads TGTGCCAGCAGCTTCTCTGGTAGCTCCTACGAGCAGTACTTC. The J gene is TRBJ2-7, the V gene TRBV7-9; the D is unclear. The CDR3 loop spans 14 amino acids. The ends were cut back, 3 bases at V and 0 bases at J, with 9 bases in the middle. Germline CDR1 reads SEHNR; CDR2 reads FQNEAQ (reference sequence).

This sequence joins TRBV15 and TRBJ2-7, with D possibly called TRBD1 or TRBD2 (5 bases each). The length of the CDR3 is 15 residues. V gave up 3 bases and J gave up 2 bases, with 14 bases separating them. The germline gives CDR1 LNHNV, CDR2 YYDKDF (reference sequence). CDR3 protein: CATSSRLGTTYEQYF. CDR3 nucleotides: TGTGCCACCAGCAGCCGATTAGGGACGACCTACGAGCAGTACTTC.

V and J are TRBV3-1 and TRBJ2-1, with TRBD1 matching over 11 bases. CDR3 size: 15 residues. CDR1 LGHDT and CDR2 YNNKEL come from the germline V gene (reference sequence). V lost 3 bases and J lost 9; bases outside the gene matches: 7. The CDR3 DNA is TGTGCCAGCAGCCACGGACAGGGGGCGTTTGGTGAGCAGTTCTTC. This encodes CASSHGQGAFGEQFF.

CDR3 nucleotides: TGTGCCAGCTCACCACAGGACTTGGGGGATGAGCAGTTCTTC. Its translation: CASSPQDLGDEQFF. The chain links TRBV18 to TRBJ2-1; TRBD1 or TRBD2 may be the D gene (5 bases each). The germline CDR1 and CDR2 sequences are KGHSH and LQKENI. Between the trimmed V and J ends, which lost 1 base and 8 bases, there was a span of 12 bases. The CDR3 extends over 14 amino acids. Together with reference TRBV18 and TRBJ2-1, the CDR3 gives the full variable domain: NAGVMQNPRHLVRRRGQEARLRCSPMKGHSHVYWYRQLPEEGLKFMVYLQKENIIDESGMPKERFSAEFPKEGPSILRIQQVVRGDSAAYFCASSPQDLGDEQFFGPGTRLTVL.

The sample holds a few counts of this clonotype. The chain joins TRBV29-1 to TRBJ2-1, with D unresolved. The CDR3 contains 13 residues. Germline-derived CDR1 and CDR2 are SQVTM and ANQGSEA. V was pared by 5 bases and J by 0 bases, with 8 bases between. CDR3 protein: CSVSVSSYNEQFF. In DNA form, the CDR3 reads TGCAGCGTTTCTGTTAGCTCCTACAATGAGCAGTTCTTC.

The V gene is TRBV7-9, the J gene TRBJ2-1; 10 nucleotides match TRBD2. V was pared by 4 bases and J by 8 bases, with 11 bases of the junction left unmatched. The CDR3 is made up of 16 amino acids. Germline V gene data show CDR1 as SEHNR and CDR2 as FQNEAQ (reference sequence). CDR3 region: CASSSALAGGRDEQFF. As DNA, the CDR3 is TGTGCCAGCAGCTCCGCCTTAGCGGGGGGTCGGGATGAGCAGTTCTTC.

The rearrangement uses TRBV5-6 and TRBJ2-7; maybe TRBD2 (6 bases). The CDR3 covers 14 residues. The V and J ends lost 2 bases and 3 bases respectively, with 12 bases between them. From germline, CDR1 is SGHDT and CDR2 YYEEEE. The DNA of the CDR3 is TGTGCCAGCAGCTTTGCGGGGCGACTCTACGAGCAGTACGTC. Protein sequence: CASSFAGRLYEQYV.

This clonotype was recorded a few times. V gene TRBV4-1 combines with J gene TRBJ2-5; 8 nucleotides agree with TRBD1. From germline, CDR1 is MGHRA and CDR2 YSYEKL. The CDR3 is made up of 16 amino acids. The V and J ends lost 4 bases and 4 bases, in that order; junction bases with no gene match: 11. CDR3 DNA sequence: TGCGCCAGCAGCCCGCGTGGGACAGGAGAGGGAGAGACCCAGTACTTC. Protein sequence: CASSPRGTGEGETQYF.

The chain couples TRBV20-1 to TRBJ2-5, with TRBD2 matching 9 bases. This CDR3 has 15 amino acids. Germline trimming cut 5 bases from V and 0 bases from J; bases unmatched to any gene: 7. Germline V gives CDR1 DFQATT, CDR2 SNEGSKA (reference sequence). CDR3 residues: CSAFSGGHHQETQYF. The CDR3 nucleotides read TGCAGTGCTTTTAGCGGGGGTCATCACCAAGAGACCCAGTACTTC.

This clonotype showed up just a few times. The V gene is TRBV7-6, the J gene TRBJ2-7, with D hard to call. Germline-derived CDR1 and CDR2 are SGHVS and FNYEAQ. The CDR3 has 16 residues. The germline V and J ends were trimmed by 5 bases and 5 bases, with 22 bases remaining between them. CDR3 residues: CASSPSTMVTSDEQYF. Written as DNA, the CDR3 is TGTGCCAGCAGCCCATCGACCATGGTTACATCCGACGAGCAGTACTTC.

This clonotype was found a few times. The rearrangement joins TRBV7-2 to TRBJ1-2; perhaps TRBD1 as D (6 bases). V dropped 5 bases and J dropped 6 bases, with 13 bases sitting between them. There are 13 residues in the CDR3. CDR1 SGHTA and CDR2 FQGNSA come from the germline V gene. The CDR3: CASSKDRTHGYTF. The CDR3 bases are TGTGCCAGCAGCAAGGACAGAACACATGGCTACACCTTC. The entire variable domain, with the rest obtained from reference TRBV7-2 and TRBJ1-2, is as follows: GAGVSQSPSNKVTEKGKDVELRCDPISGHTALYWYRQSLGQGLEFLIYFQGNSAPDKSGLPSDRFSAERTGGSVSTLTIQRTQQEDSAVYLCASSKDRTHGYTFGSGTRLTVV.

This clonotype was detected a few times. The rearrangement links TRBV4-3 to TRBJ2-3; TRBD1 matches 9 bases. Germline V CDR1 and CDR2: LGHNA, YSLEER. Trimming at V came to 3 bases and at J to 5 bases, leaving 9 bases not matched to a gene. The CDR3 covers 16 residues. This chain's CDR3 is CASSHAPGQGEDTQYF. In DNA form, the CDR3 reads TGCGCCAGCAGCCATGCTCCGGGACAGGGTGAAGATACGCAGTATTTT.

This clonotype showed up many times. Written as DNA, the CDR3 is TGCAGCGTTGAAAGAACCGGGACAGGGGTCCAAGAGACCCAGTACTTC. This codes for CSVERTGTGVQETQYF. The chain joins TRBV29-1 to TRBJ2-5, with 10 nucleotides matching TRBD1. Per germline, CDR1 SQVTM and CDR2 ANQGSEA. J was trimmed by 1 base and V by 2 bases; bases with no gene match: 7. The CDR3 length is 16 residues.

V usage is TRBV6-6 and J usage is TRBJ2-7, with D possibly being TRBD1 (6 bases). Germline CDR1 and CDR2: MNHNY and SVGAGI (reference sequence). The CDR3 length is 16 residues. Trimming took 5 bases from V and 2 from J, leaving 19 bases between them. CDR3 DNA sequence: TGTGCCAGCAGTCCGCCAGGGACAAGCTTTGCCTACGAGCAGTACTTC. Encoded protein: CASSPPGTSFAYEQYF.